The 27 T cell receptor beta chains below all came from one sample that was sequenced in a study of identical twins. One entry per CDR3 protein results from TCRdb running MiXCR on the 5' RACE reads. The data contain roughly 1.6 million distinct CDR3 sequences, about 32% of them singletons. The sequenced sample was cord blood. These receptor sequences come from a newborn girl in good health.

In its sample, this clonotype was seen many times. The V call is TRBV28, the J call TRBJ2-7; tentatively, D is TRBD1 (5 bases). Germline V gene lookup returns CDR1 MDHEN and CDR2 SYDVKM. V lost 6 bases to trimming and J lost 6 bases, with 6 bases between them. This CDR3 is 10 amino acids long. The CDR3 reads CASSQGEQYF. DNA of the CDR3: TGTGCCAGCAGCCAGGGCGAGCAGTACTTC.

The rearrangement joins TRBV4-2 to TRBJ2-4, with 9 bases lining up with TRBD2. Losses at the gene ends were 1 base for V and 0 bases for J; bases not matched to a gene: 16. Germline V gives CDR1 LGHNA, CDR2 YNFKEQ. The CDR3 covers 21 residues. In DNA form, the CDR3 reads TGTGCCAGCAGCCAAGGGGTAATAGGGCTAGCGGGAACTCTAGCCAAAAACATTCAGTACTTC. Amino acid sequence: CASSQGVIGLAGTLAKNIQYF.

There are a few counts of this clonotype. V and J are TRBV20-1 and TRBJ2-4; D is perhaps TRBD2 (5 bases). Germline assignment: CDR1 DFQATT and CDR2 SNEGSKA (reference sequence). With 2 bases removed from V and 0 bases from J, the gap between germline ends came to 8 bases. The CDR3 is made up of 14 amino acids. This chain's CDR3 is CSARYRGAKNIQYF. The CDR3 region has the DNA TGCAGTGCTAGATACCGGGGAGCCAAAAACATTCAGTACTTC.

The chain recombines TRBV9 with TRBJ2-2, with D hard to call. V shed 0 bases and J shed 2 bases, with 14 bases lying between them. Germline CDR1 SGDLS, CDR2 YYNGEE. The CDR3 is 17 residues long. The CDR3 is CASSVGVVPSNTGELFF. The CDR3 nucleotides are TGTGCCAGCAGCGTAGGTGTGGTTCCCTCAAACACCGGGGAGCTGTTTTTT.

This clonotype was recorded a few times. The chain joins TRBV12-3 or TRBV12-4 to TRBJ1-4; D not resolved. The CDR3 is made up of 14 amino acids. Trimming stripped 6 bases from V and 8 bases from J, with 16 bases between. CDR3 bases: TGTGCCAGCAGGTTACAATTGGGAGAGGAAAAACTGTTTTTT. Amino acid sequence: CASRLQLGEEKLFF.

Only a few counts were recorded for this clonotype. This chain connects TRBV12-3 or TRBV12-4 to TRBJ2-5; TRBD1 matches at 8 bases. Unmatched junction bases numbered 5, after V lost 6 bases and J lost 2 bases. This CDR3 has 14 residues. The CDR3 bases are TGTGCCAGCAGGCTCGGGACAGGTCAAGAGACCCAGTACTTC. Its translation: CASRLGTGQETQYF.

There are a few counts of this clonotype. The CDR3 DNA is TGCGCCAGCAGCTGGGGACTAGCGGGGGCCGTAGCCAAAAACATTCAGTACTTC. It is translated as CASSWGLAGAVAKNIQYF. The chain employs TRBV5-1 and TRBJ2-4; 14 nucleotides agree with TRBD2. V dropped 3 bases and J dropped 0; count of bases not matched to a gene: 5. CDR3 length: 18 amino acids. From germline, CDR1 is SGHRS and CDR2 YFSETQ.

The chain uses TRBV5-1 and TRBJ1-2; TRBD1 is a possible D gene (5 bases). Germline CDR1 is SGHRS and CDR2 is YFSETQ. The CDR3 has 15 residues. V lost 1 base to trimming and J lost 3 bases, with 13 bases between them. CDR3 sequence: CASSLNRDRYYGYTF. CDR3 nucleotides: TGCGCCAGCAGCTTGAACCGGGACCGCTACTATGGCTACACCTTC.

This chain joins TRBV2 and TRBJ1-1; 10 bases agree with TRBD1. Germline V gives CDR1 SNHLY, CDR2 FYNNEI. This CDR3 spans 15 amino acids. The J segment lost 5 bases and the V segment lost 5 bases, leaving 8 bases of the junction unmatched. CDR3 residues: CASSTTGGGRTEAFF. Written as DNA, the CDR3 is TGTGCCAGCAGTACGACAGGGGGCGGGAGGACTGAAGCTTTCTTT.

A word on this clonotype: Compared with germline, one end of the junction differs, possibly owing to a read error. The genes are TRBV7-9 and TRBJ1-6; 7 positions match TRBD1. The CDR3 sequence is 14 residues long. The V gene's germline CDR1 is SEHNR and CDR2 FQNEAQ (reference sequence). In nucleotides, the CDR3 is TGTGCCAGCATCTCGTCAGGGGGTGGTTCACCCCCCCACTTT. This encodes CASISSGGGSPPHF.

This clonotype has ten or more counts. V is TRBV7-6 and J is TRBJ1-2; 8 nucleotides match TRBD1. The CDR3 spans 15 residues. Germline lookup yields CDR1 SGHVS and CDR2 FNYEAQ. V trimming: 2 bases; J trimming: 2 bases; junction bases outside the gene matches: 4. As DNA, the CDR3 is TGTGCCAGCAGCTTAAGGGCAGGGGGCAACTATGGCTACACCTTC. Its protein product is CASSLRAGGNYGYTF. Drawing the rest from reference TRBV7-6 and TRBJ1-2, the complete variable domain is GAGVSQSPRYKVTKRGQDVALRCDPISGHVSLYWYRQALGQGPEFLTYFNYEAQQDKSGLPNDRFSAERPEGSISTLTIQRTEQRDSAMYRCASSLRAGGNYGYTFGSGTRLTVV.

This clonotype was counted only a few times. The CDR3 sequence is CASRVLAGGPMEQFF. CDR3 DNA sequence: TGTGCCAGCAGAGTTCTAGCGGGAGGGCCCATGGAGCAGTTCTTC. This sequence joins TRBV28 and TRBJ2-1, with 12 bases lining up with TRBD2. Germline CDR1 and CDR2: MDHEN and SYDVKM. This CDR3 spans 15 amino acids. J gave up 10 bases and V 6 bases, and 10 bases lay outside the gene matches.

This chain connects TRBV6-5 to TRBJ2-5, with 15 bases matching TRBD2. With V trimmed by 4 bases and J by 11 bases, 20 bases remained unmatched. The CDR3 runs to 19 residues. From germline, CDR1 is MNHEY and CDR2 SVGAGI. The chain's CDR3 is CASSFAGLAGGGGYNEQYF. The CDR3 DNA reads as TGTGCCAGCAGTTTCGCGGGACTAGCGGGAGGAGGGGGCTACAATGAGCAGTACTTC.

With regard to this clonotype: Mismatch with germline at one junction end may stem from a read error. The V call is TRBV7-9, the J call TRBJ1-4, with D unresolved. This CDR3 is built from 15 residues. Looked up from germline, CDR1 is SEHNR and CDR2 is FQNEAQ (reference sequence). The CDR3 loop reads CASSLAQWTSEKLFF. As DNA, the CDR3 is TGTGCCAGCAGCTTAGCTCAGTGGACTAGTGAAAAACTGTTTTTT.

This clonotype was found many times. V usage is TRBV4-2 and J usage is TRBJ1-1; weak D call: TRBD1 (6 bases). V lost 0 bases to trimming and J lost 0 bases, with 8 bases between them. Germline values: CDR1 LGHNA, CDR2 YNFKEQ. The CDR3 is made up of 15 amino acids. The CDR3 DNA sequence: TGTGCCAGCAGCCAAGAAGGGGGAATGAACACTGAAGCTTTCTTT. Its translation is CASSQEGGMNTEAFF.

Of note for this clonotype: The junction shows a germline mismatch at one end, possibly a read error. V is TRBV7-9 and J is TRBJ2-3; D uncertain. The CDR3 is made up of 14 amino acids. Germline loops: CDR1 SEHNR, CDR2 FQNEAQ (reference sequence). In DNA form, the CDR3 reads TGTGTCAGCAGCTTTGGCGGAGGCACAGATACGCAGTATTTT. It specifies CVSSFGGGTDTQYF.

This clonotype appeared a few times. The J gene is TRBJ2-4, the V gene TRBV3-1; D gene uncertain. With 1 base removed from V and 0 bases from J, the gap between germline ends came to 13 bases. This CDR3 has 17 amino acids. The germline gives CDR1 LGHDT, CDR2 YNNKEL (reference sequence). The CDR3 reads CASSQVPQLLAKNIQYF. CDR3 in DNA: TGTGCCAGCAGCCAAGTTCCCCAGCTTCTAGCCAAAAACATTCAGTACTTC.

The genes are TRBV28 and TRBJ2-7, with 9 positions matching TRBD2. This CDR3 region has 12 residues. Germline loops: CDR1 MDHEN, CDR2 SYDVKM. V was pared by 4 bases and J by 7 bases, with 2 bases of the junction left unmatched. The CDR3 nucleotides read TGTGCCAGCAGTTATCTAGCGGGAGAGCAGTACTTC. Translation gives CASSYLAGEQYF. Based on the CDR3 plus reference TRBV28 and TRBJ2-7, the full variable domain is DVKVTQSSRYLVKRTGEKVFLECVQDMDHENMFWYRQDPGLGLRLIYFSYDVKMKEKGDIPEGYSVSREKKERFSLILESASTNQTSMYLCASSYLAGEQYFGPGTRLTVT.

This clonotype was recorded a few times. This sequence joins TRBV7-6 and TRBJ2-1; D gene uncertain. The CDR3 totals 14 residues. Between the trimmed V and J ends, which lost 1 base and 10 bases, there was a span of 14 bases. Germline V gene sequence: CDR1 SGHVS, CDR2 FNYEAQ. CDR3 sequence: CASSLGVLSPEQFF. The CDR3 DNA reads TGTGCCAGCAGCTTAGGGGTTTTATCCCCAGAGCAGTTCTTC.

The sample holds a few counts of this clonotype. V usage is TRBV4-2 and J usage is TRBJ1-3, with D perhaps matching TRBD1 (5 bases). V was clipped by 0 bases and J by 3 bases, with 15 bases between them. Germline-derived CDR1 and CDR2 are LGHNA and YNFKEQ. The CDR3 is 17 residues long. CDR3 coding DNA: TGTGCCAGCAGCCAAGATCCCATGGGGGGGTTTGGAAACACCATATATTTT. It codes for CASSQDPMGGFGNTIYF.

This clonotype showed up just a few times. V usage is TRBV28 and J usage is TRBJ2-7; 12 nucleotides align to TRBD2. The CDR3 covers 17 residues. The V segment lost 0 bases and the J segment 4 bases; nucleotides outside the gene matches: 7. Germline V gene lookup returns CDR1 MDHEN and CDR2 SYDVKM. The CDR3 protein is CASSLWALAGGPYEQYF. The CDR3 DNA sequence: TGTGCCAGCAGTTTATGGGCTCTAGCGGGAGGGCCGTACGAGCAGTACTTC.

The gene calls are TRBV25-1 and TRBJ2-3, with D possibly being TRBD1 or TRBD2 (5 bases each). The V gene lost 4 bases and the J gene lost 4 bases, with 18 bases spanning the gap. Germline values: CDR1 MGHDK, CDR2 SYGVNS. The CDR3 contains 16 residues. CDR3 bases: TGTGCCAGCAGTGGGGGGTACGGGATGGGCTCAGATACGCAGTATTTT. This codes for CASSGGYGMGSDTQYF.

A single count supports this clonotype. The rearrangement uses TRBV20-1 and TRBJ2-4; 13 nucleotides agree with TRBD2. After removal of 5 bases from V and 2 bases from J, the junction contained 3 bases not matched to a gene. There are 15 residues in the CDR3. Germline values: CDR1 DFQATT, CDR2 SNEGSKA (reference sequence). In DNA form, the CDR3 reads TGCAGTGCTCCGGGACTAGCGGGAACCAAAAACATTCAGTACTTC. Its translation is CSAPGLAGTKNIQYF.

V and J are TRBV27 and TRBJ2-5, with TRBD1 as a possible D gene (5 bases). The J call may be incorrect, as the DNA end agrees better with TRBJ2-7. Germline CDR1 is MNHEY and CDR2 is SMNVEV (reference sequence). There are 14 residues in the CDR3. CDR3 region: CASSLVIQGDEQYF. CDR3 nucleotide sequence: TGTGCCAGCAGTTTAGTAATCCAGGGTGACGAGCAGTACTTC.

This clonotype was seen at least ten times. V usage is TRBV5-5 and J usage is TRBJ1-2; tentative D call: TRBD1 (5 bases). V lost 2 bases, J lost 7 bases, and 12 bases lay in between. CDR3 length: 13 residues. Germline CDR1 and CDR2: SGHKS and YYEKEE (reference sequence). The CDR3 DNA reads TGTGCCAGCAGCTTCGGGGGTCCCATTGGCTACACCTTC. It specifies CASSFGGPIGYTF.

The J gene is TRBJ2-7, the V gene TRBV7-9; 7 positions match TRBD2. CDR3 length equals 15 residues. The V segment lost 1 base and the J segment 3 bases; nucleotides outside the gene matches: 6. Looked up from germline, CDR1 is SEHNR and CDR2 is FQNEAQ (reference sequence). CDR3 protein: CASSLEERDYYEQYF. As DNA, the CDR3 is TGTGCCAGCAGCTTAGAAGAGAGGGACTACTACGAGCAGTACTTC. Together with reference TRBV7-9 and TRBJ2-7, the CDR3 gives the full variable domain: DTGVSQNPRHKITKRGQNVTFRCDPISEHNRLYWYRQTLGQGPEFLTYFQNEAQLEKSRLLSDRFSAERPKGSFSTLEIQRTEQGDSAMYLCASSLEERDYYEQYFGPGTRLTVT.

The chain carries TRBV6-2 or TRBV6-3 and TRBJ1-5, with D possibly matching TRBD1 (5 bases). The germline CDR1 and CDR2 sequences are MNHEY and SVGEGT. Trimming took 5 bases from V and 0 from J, leaving 11 bases between them. The CDR3 covers 15 residues. CDR3: CASSTRDRSNQPQHF. CDR3 DNA sequence: TGTGCCAGCAGTACCAGGGACCGTAGCAATCAGCCCCAGCATTTT.